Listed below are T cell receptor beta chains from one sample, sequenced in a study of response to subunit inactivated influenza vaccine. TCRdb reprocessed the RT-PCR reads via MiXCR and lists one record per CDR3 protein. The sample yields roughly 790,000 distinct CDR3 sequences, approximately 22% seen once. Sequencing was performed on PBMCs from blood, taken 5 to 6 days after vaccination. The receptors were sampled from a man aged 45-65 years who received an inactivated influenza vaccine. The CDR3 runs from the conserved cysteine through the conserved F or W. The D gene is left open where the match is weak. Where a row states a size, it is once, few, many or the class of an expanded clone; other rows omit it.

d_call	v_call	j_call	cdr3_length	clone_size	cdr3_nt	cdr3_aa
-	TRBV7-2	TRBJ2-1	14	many	TGTGCCAGCAGCCCAGGGAGCTTCTACAATGAGCAGTTCTTC	CASSPGSFYNEQFF
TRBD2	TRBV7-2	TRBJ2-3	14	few	TGTGCCAGCAGCTTAAGAGGGGAGGGAGATACGCAGTATTTT	CASSLRGEGDTQYF
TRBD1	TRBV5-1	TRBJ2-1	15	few	TGCGCCAGCACCCAGCAAGGACAGGGCCACAATGAGCAGTTCTTC	CASTQQGQGHNEQFF
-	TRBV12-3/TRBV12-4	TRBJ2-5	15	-	TGTGCCAGCAGTTTAATTGGGGCAGGGGGGGAGACCCAGTACTTC	CASSLIGAGGETQYF
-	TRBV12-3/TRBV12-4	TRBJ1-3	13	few	TGTGCCAGCAGTCCCGGCGCTGGAAACACCATATATTTT	CASSPGAGNTIYF
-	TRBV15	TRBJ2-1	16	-	TGTGCCACCAGCAGAGATCGGGACCTAGGGTTGAATGAGCAGTTCTTC	CATSRDRDLGLNEQFF
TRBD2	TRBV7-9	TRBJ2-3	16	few	TGTGCCAGCAGCGTAGCTAGCGGGGGCCGCACAGATACGCAGTATTTT	CASSVASGGRTDTQYF
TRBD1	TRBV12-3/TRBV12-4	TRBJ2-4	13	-	TGTGCCAGCAGTCCGGACAGGGGGAACATTCAGTACTTC	CASSPDRGNIQYF
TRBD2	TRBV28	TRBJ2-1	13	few	TGTGCCAGCAAGGGACTAGCAAGAAATGAGCAGTTCTTC	CASKGLARNEQFF
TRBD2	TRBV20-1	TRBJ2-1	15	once	TGCAGTGCTAGTTTGCCCGGGAGGGGGTCCAATGAGCAGTTCTTC	CSASLPGRGSNEQFF
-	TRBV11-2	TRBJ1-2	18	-	TGTGCCAGCAGCTTAAGGAACTGGAAGGGACCATTGTCGAATGGCTACACCTTC	CASSLRNWKGPLSNGYTF
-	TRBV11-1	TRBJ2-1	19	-	TGTGCCAGCAGCTTAACGTCTTTTGGGGACCCCGGCTCCTACAATGAGCAGTTCTTC	CASSLTSFGDPGSYNEQFF
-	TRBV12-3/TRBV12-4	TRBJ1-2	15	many	TGTGCCAGCAGAGACCGACGGACAACTAACTATGGCTACACCTTC	CASRDRRTTNYGYTF
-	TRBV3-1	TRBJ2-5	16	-	TGTGCCAGCAGCCAAGGGGCGGACATGTACCAAGAGACCCAGTACTTC	CASSQGADMYQETQYF
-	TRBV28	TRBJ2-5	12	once	TGTGCCACCGGGGACTTCCAAGAGACCCAGTACTTC	CATGDFQETQYF
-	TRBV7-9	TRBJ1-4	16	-	TGTGCCAGCAGCCGGCCCAGATGGGGAACTAATGAAAAACTGTTTTTT	CASSRPRWGTNEKLFF
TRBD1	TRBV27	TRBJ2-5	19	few	TGTGCCAGCAGTTTGGGCGGGACAGGACGTTGGGGGTACCAAGAGACCCAGTACTTC	CASSLGGTGRWGYQETQYF
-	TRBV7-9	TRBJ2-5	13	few	TGTGCCAGCAGCTTAGGAGAACGGGGGACCCAGTACTTC	CASSLGERGTQYF
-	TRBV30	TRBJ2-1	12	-	TGTGCCTGGAGTGTGTGGGGAGATGAGCAGTTCTTC	CAWSVWGDEQFF
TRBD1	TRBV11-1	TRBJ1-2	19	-	TGTGCCAGCAGCTCCCTAGGTCTGGGACAGGGGGCGTCGAGCTATGGCTACACCTTC	CASSSLGLGQGASSYGYTF
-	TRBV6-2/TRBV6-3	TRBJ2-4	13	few	TGTGCCAGCAGTTACTCGAGGGAAAACATTCAGTACTTC	CASSYSRENIQYF
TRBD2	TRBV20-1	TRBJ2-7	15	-	TGCAGTGCTAGAGATGACCTAGCGGGGCTCTACGAGCAGTACTTC	CSARDDLAGLYEQYF
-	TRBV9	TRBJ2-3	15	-	TGTGCCAGCAGCGTAGGGGACTGGGGCACAGATACGCAGTATTTT	CASSVGDWGTDTQYF